This T cell receptor beta chain was recovered during a study of blood T cell repertoires in COVID-19. Study overall: T cells, B-cell-depleted T cells, or PBMCs supplied cDNA or gDNA.

CDR3 length: 15 residues. The J segment lost 4 bases and the V segment lost 4 bases, leaving 5 bases of the junction unmatched. Germline assignment: CDR1 LGHDT and CDR2 YNNKEL (reference sequence). Source study methods: Quantification of nucleated cells was approximated via reference gene primer amplification. Data came from immunoSEQ multiplex PCR; TCRdb stores just in-frame clones and leaves some out. The DNA gave D and trimming, while V, J and clone size come from that table. The data show over 70,000 clones, with around 93% seen just once and roughly 2.3% held by the top ten. The source is a human donor with active COVID-19. The donor label of this sample is uncertain. The sequenced sample was peripheral blood. The rearrangement uses TRBV3-1 (or the pseudogene TRBV3-2) and TRBJ2-5; 11 bases align to TRBD2. The CDR3 sequence: CASSPTSGELETQYF. The CDR3 coding sequence is TGTGCCAGCAGCCCGACTAGCGGGGAACTAGAGACCCAGTACTTC.